This passage covers 2 T cell receptor beta chains from one sample sequenced in a study of T cells in localized non-small cell lung cancer. Sequencing used immunoSEQ multiplex PCR; TCRdb keeps in-frame clones, though not all of them. The data show under 70,000 clones, approximately 90% seen once. Sample: peripheral blood, taken before any cancer treatment. These receptors came from a woman aged 35-70 years with stage I lung adenocarcinoma.

This chain connects TRBV30 to TRBJ2-7, with 7 bases matching TRBD1. Germline V gene lookup returns CDR1 GTSNPN and CDR2 SVGIG (reference sequence). This CDR3 is built from 11 residues. Losses at the gene ends were 5 bases for V and 4 bases for J; bases not matched to a gene: 2. CDR3 in amino acids: CAWGRGYEQYF. The CDR3 DNA reads TGTGCCTGGGGCAGGGGGTACGAGCAGTACTTC.

This clone was recorded only once. J is TRBJ2-1 and V is TRBV4-3; 11 bases align to TRBD2. The CDR3 extends over 15 amino acids. Germline-derived CDR1 and CDR2 are LGHNA and YSLEER. Unmatched junction bases numbered 9, after V lost 0 bases and J lost 14 bases. The CDR3 reads CASSQEGDSGGAKFF. In DNA form, the CDR3 reads TGCGCCAGCAGCCAAGAGGGAGATAGCGGGGGGGCCAAGTTCTTC.